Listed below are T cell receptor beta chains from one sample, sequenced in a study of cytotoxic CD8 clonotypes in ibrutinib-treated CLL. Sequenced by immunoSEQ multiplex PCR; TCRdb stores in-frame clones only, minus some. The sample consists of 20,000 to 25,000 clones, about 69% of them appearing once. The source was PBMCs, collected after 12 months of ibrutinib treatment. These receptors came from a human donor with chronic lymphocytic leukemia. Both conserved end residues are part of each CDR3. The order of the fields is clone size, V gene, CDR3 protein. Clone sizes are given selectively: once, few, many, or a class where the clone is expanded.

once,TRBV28,CASINQGRGNSPLHF
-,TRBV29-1,CSVGTGSYEQYF
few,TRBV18,CASSPPGGATYGGYTF
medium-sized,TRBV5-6,CASSLGSWGTDTQYF
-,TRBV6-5,CASRLETQYF
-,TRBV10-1,CASSFDREHEQFF
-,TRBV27,CASSRLNQPQHF
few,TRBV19,CASSILGKKLFF
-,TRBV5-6,CASSLDQLGWTGELFF
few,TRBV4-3,CASSQDWGLAGNTIYF
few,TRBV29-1,CSVDRGPGEQYF
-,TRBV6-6,CASSYLNTGELFF
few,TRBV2,CASSEEGLAGLEDIQYF
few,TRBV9,CASSVSQRAEQFF
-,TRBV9,CASSAGTAYQPQHF
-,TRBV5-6,CASSLGTGMGQPQHF
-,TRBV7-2,CASSSTSRYLLNEQYF
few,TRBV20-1,CRLGGNYGYTF
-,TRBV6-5,CASSPDTTGGNTIYF
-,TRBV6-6,CASSYWRGAGYEQYF
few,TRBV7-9,CASGFGARTGNTIYF
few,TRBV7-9,CASSPMTLLGNTEAFF
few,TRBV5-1,CASSVRGLGDTQYF
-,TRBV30,CAWGRAVAPYKQYF
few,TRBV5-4,CASSLVAGGDGTEAFF
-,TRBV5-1,CASGLDGDSGNTIYF
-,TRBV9,CASSARTGSTDTQYF
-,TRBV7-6,CASSPPLGTGELFF
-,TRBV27,CASARPDSPSEQYF
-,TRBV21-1,CASSSRQGVTDTQYF
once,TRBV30,CAWSRSPRAGANVLTF
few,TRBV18,CASSPQLGGDTQYF
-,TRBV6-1,CASSGAGPGELFF
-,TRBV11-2,CASSLTYEQYF
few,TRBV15,CATSLDRNTEAFF
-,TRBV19,CASRFTGEGGYTF
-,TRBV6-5,CASSEPDNYGYTF
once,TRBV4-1,CASNPRGVSGQGNTEAFF
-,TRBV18,CASSPGQGTEAFF
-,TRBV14,CASSHAGHPNTEAFF
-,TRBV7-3,CASSISGTTHYEQYF
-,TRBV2,CASIPRLENIQYF
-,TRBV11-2,CASSLVPLAGETQYF
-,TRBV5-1,CASSLKGAQGYTF
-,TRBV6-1,CASMITGRGGYTF
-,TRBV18,CASSPDRAHEQYF
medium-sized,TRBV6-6,CAWGRQDNEQFF
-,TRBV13,CASSADTEAFF
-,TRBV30,CACQMGGANTGELFF
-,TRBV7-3,CASSLSSGGGTEAFF
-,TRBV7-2,CASSGVSSNQPQHF
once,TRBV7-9,CASSPTGLVNEKLFF
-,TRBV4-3,CASGDNEQFF